This TCR beta chain was found in a study of shared clonotypes between healthy human individuals. General study points: The study generally estimated greater richness for naive than memory subsets.

Turning to this clone: Antigen specificity is unknown.

TCRdb's copy holds only in-frame clones and misses some; the assay was immunoSEQ multiplex PCR. The sample carries approximately 100,000 clones, less than 75% recorded once. Trimming pared 2 bases from V and 6 bases from J, leaving 16 bases between. Germline V lookup: CDR1 MDHEN, CDR2 SYDVKM. The CDR3 covers 15 residues. Material for sequencing was memory CD8+ T cells sorted from blood. The subset here: CD45RO+ cells pooled with CCR7-negative TemRA cells. The genes are TRBV28 and TRBJ1-2; no clear D. This TCR was recovered from a woman in her 30s in good health. CDR3 DNA: TGTGCCAGCAGTTTAGAGGTTGGGCCGGGCGATGGCTACACCTTC. The encoded protein is CASSLEVGPGDGYTF.